This T cell receptor (beta chain) emerged from a study of cytomegalovirus exposure and HLA in healthy donors. The overall study: Early released data comprised around 80 million unique TCRs from HLA-typed donors.

On this clone: Its target is not known.

Primers for the PCR totalled 60 Vbeta and 13 Jbeta. Libraries were prepared by immunoSEQ multiplex PCR; TCRdb keeps only in-frame clonotypes and omits some of them. Of some 120,000 clones in the sample, around 8.5% were seen once. Germline V gene data show CDR1 as MNHNY and CDR2 as SVGAGI (reference sequence). The germline V and J ends were trimmed by 7 bases and 4 bases, with 13 bases remaining between them. CDR3 length equals 14 residues. Findings and limits, study-wide: Per a prior analysis, the majority of TCR beta V segments were productive roughly 87% or roughly 30% of the time. Rarity marked most TCR sequences, yet some public TCRs occurred in many donors.

When sampled, the donors appeared nominally healthy, though they likely had unrecorded immune exposures. Source material: PBMCs. The clonotype comes from a man aged 35 to 55 in good health and CMV-seronegative. The V and J genes are TRBV6-6 and TRBJ2-2; no definite D call. Here the CDR3 DNA reads TGTGCCAGCACTCCTTATACAGTCACCGGGGAGCTGTTTTTT. As protein: CASTPYTVTGELFF.